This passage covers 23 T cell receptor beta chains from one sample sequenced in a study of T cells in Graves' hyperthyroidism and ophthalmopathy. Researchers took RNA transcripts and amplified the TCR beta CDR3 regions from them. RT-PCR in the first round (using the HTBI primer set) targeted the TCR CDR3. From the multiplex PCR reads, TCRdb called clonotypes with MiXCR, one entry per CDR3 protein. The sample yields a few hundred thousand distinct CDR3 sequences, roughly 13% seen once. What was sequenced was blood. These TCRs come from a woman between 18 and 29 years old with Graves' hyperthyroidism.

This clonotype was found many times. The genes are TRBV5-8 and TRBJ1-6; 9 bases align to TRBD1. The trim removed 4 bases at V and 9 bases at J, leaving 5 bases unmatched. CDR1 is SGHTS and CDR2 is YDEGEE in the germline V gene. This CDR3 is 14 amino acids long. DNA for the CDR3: TGTGCCAGCAGCGCGGACAGGGGAAGTTCACCCCTCCACTTT. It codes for CASSADRGSSPLHF. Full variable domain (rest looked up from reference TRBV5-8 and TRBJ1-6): EAGVTQSPTHLIKTRGQQATLRCSPISGHTSVYWYQQALGLGLQFLLWYDEGEERNRGNFPPRFSGRQFPNYSSELNVNALELEDSALYLCASSADRGSSPLHFGNGTRLTVT.

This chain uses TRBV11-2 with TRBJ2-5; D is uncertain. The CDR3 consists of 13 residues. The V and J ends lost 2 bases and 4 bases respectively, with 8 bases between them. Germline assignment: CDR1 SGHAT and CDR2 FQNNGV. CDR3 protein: CASSLMLAETQYF. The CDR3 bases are TGTGCCAGCAGCTTAATGCTTGCAGAGACCCAGTACTTC.

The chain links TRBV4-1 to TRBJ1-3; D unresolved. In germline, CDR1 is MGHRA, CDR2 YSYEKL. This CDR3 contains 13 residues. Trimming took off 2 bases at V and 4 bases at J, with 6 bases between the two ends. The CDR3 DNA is TGCGCCAGCAGCCAAACCAGGGGAAACACCATATATTTT. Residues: CASSQTRGNTIYF.

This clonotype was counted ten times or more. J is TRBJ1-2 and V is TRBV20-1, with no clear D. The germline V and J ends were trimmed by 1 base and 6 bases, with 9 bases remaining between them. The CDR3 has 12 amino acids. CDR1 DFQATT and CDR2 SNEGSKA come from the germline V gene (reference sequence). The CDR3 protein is CSARGWGDGYTF. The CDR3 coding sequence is TGCAGTGCTAGAGGGTGGGGAGATGGCTACACCTTC.

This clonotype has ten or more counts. The CDR3 loop reads CSARDRGLETQYF. The DNA of the CDR3 is TGCAGTGCCCGGGACAGGGGGCTAGAGACCCAGTACTTC. This chain connects TRBV20-1 to TRBJ2-5; 12 nucleotides align to TRBD1. J lost 4 bases, V lost 6 bases, and 3 bases had no gene match. The germline gives CDR1 DFQATT, CDR2 SNEGSKA (reference sequence). The CDR3 covers 13 residues.

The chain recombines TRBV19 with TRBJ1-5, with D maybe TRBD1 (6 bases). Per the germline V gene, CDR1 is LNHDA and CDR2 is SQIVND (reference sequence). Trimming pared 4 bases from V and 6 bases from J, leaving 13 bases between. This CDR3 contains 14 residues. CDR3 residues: CASSTGVGTQPQHF. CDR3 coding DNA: TGTGCCAGTAGTACAGGGGTCGGTACTCAGCCCCAGCATTTT.

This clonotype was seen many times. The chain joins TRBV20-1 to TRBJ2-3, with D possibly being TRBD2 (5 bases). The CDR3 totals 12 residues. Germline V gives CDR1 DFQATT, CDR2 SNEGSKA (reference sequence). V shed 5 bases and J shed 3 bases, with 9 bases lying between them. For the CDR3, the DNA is TGCAGTGCTGATGGACTGACAGATACGCAGTATTTT. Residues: CSADGLTDTQYF.

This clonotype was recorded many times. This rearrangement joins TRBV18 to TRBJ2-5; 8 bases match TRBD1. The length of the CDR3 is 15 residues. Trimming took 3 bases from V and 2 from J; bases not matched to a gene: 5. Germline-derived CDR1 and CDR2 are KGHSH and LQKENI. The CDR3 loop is CASSPRTGLQETQYF. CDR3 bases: TGTGCCAGCTCACCGCGGACAGGGCTACAAGAGACCCAGTACTTC.

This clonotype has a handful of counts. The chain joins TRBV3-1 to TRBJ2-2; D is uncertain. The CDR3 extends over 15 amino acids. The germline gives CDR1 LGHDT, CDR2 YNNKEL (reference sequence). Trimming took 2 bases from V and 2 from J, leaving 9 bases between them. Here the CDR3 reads CASSQLGSNTGELFF. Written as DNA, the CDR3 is TGTGCCAGCAGCCAATTGGGCAGTAACACCGGGGAGCTGTTTTTT.

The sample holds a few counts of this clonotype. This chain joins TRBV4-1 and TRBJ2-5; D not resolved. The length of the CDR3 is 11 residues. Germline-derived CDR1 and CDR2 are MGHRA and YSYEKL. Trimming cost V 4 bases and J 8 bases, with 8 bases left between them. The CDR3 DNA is TGCGCCAGCAGCCCTGTAGCTACCCAGTACTTC. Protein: CASSPVATQYF.

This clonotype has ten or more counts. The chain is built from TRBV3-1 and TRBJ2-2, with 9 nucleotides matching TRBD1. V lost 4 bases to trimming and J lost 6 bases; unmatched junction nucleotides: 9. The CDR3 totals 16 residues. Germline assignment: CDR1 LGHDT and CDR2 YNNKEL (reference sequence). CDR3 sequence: CASSPGQGRVAGELFF. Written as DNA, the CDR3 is TGTGCCAGCAGCCCCGGACAGGGGAGGGTGGCCGGGGAGCTGTTTTTT.

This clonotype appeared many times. The CDR3 region has the DNA TGTGCCAGCAGCCAAACGAAAATTGGTGGCTACACCTTC. Its translation: CASSQTKIGGYTF. V is TRBV6-2 or TRBV6-3 and J is TRBJ1-2, with unresolved D. Germline values: CDR1 MNHEY, CDR2 SVGEGT. V dropped 6 bases and J dropped 7 bases, with 15 bases sitting between them. The CDR3 runs to 13 residues.

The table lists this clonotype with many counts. DNA for the CDR3: TGTGCCAGCAGTTTTGGTAAGGGTTGGCAGTTCTTC. Translating it yields CASSFGKGWQFF. V is TRBV12-3 or TRBV12-4 and J is TRBJ2-1, with no clear D. The germline V and J ends were trimmed by 3 bases and 12 bases, with 12 bases remaining between them. This CDR3 is 12 amino acids long.

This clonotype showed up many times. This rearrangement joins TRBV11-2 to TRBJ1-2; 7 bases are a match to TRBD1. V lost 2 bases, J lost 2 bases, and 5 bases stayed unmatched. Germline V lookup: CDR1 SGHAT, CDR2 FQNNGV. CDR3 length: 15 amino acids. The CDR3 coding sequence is TGTGCCAGCAGCTTACCCCCAGGGGGGAACTATGGCTACACCTTC. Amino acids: CASSLPPGGNYGYTF.

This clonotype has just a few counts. For the CDR3, the DNA is TGTGCCAGCAGCTTAACACCCGCTGGAAACACCATATATTTT. Protein sequence: CASSLTPAGNTIYF. The chain couples TRBV11-2 to TRBJ1-3; the D is unclear. The CDR3 has 14 residues. Trimming took 2 bases from V and 2 from J, leaving 7 bases between them. Per germline, CDR1 SGHAT and CDR2 FQNNGV.

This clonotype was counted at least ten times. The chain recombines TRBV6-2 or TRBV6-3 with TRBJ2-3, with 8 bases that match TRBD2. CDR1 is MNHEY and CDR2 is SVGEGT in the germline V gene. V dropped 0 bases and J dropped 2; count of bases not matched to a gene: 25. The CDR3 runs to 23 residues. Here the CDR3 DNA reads TGTGCCAGCAGTTACTCAACTCCTATCTCGACTAAGCGGGAGTCTCACGCCACAGATACGCAGTATTTT. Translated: CASSYSTPISTKRESHATDTQYF.

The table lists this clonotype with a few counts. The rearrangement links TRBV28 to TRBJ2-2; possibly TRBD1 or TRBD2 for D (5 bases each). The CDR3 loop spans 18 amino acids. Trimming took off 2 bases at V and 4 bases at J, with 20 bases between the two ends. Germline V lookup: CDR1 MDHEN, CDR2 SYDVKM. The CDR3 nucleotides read TGTGCCAGCAGTTTAAGGACTCTCCAGGGTTTGAGCACCGGGGAGCTGTTTTTT. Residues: CASSLRTLQGLSTGELFF.

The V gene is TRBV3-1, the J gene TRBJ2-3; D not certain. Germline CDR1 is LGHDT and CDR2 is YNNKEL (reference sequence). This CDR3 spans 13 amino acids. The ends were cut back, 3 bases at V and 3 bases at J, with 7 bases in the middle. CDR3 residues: CASSHRTTDTQYF. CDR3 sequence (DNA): TGTGCCAGCAGCCACCGGACGACAGATACGCAGTATTTT.

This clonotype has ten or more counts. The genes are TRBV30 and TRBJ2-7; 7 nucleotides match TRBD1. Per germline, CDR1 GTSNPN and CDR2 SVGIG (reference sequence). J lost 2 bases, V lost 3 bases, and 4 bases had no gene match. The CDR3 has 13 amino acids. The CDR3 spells CAWSSDRAYEQYF. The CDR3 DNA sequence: TGTGCCTGGAGCTCCGACAGGGCCTACGAGCAGTACTTC.

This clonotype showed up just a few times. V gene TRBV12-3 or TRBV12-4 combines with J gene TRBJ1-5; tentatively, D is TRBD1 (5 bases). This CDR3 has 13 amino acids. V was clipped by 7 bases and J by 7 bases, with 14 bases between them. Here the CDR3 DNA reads TGTGCCAGCACCCTCGGGGGGGGGCAGCCCCAGCATTTT. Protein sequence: CASTLGGGQPQHF.

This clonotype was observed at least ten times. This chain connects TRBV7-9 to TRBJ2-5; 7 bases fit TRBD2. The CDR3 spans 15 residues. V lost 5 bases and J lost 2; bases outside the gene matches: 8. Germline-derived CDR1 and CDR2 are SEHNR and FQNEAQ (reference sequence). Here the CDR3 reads CASSPTRGRQETQYF. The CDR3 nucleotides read TGTGCCAGCAGCCCCACGCGCGGGAGACAAGAGACCCAGTACTTC.

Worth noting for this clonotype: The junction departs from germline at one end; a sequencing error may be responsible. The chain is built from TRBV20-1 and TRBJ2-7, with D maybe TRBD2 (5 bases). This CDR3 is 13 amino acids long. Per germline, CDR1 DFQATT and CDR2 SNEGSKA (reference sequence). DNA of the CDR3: TGCAGTGCTAGAGGTATGGAAGACTACGGGCAGTACTTC. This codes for CSARGMEDYGQYF.

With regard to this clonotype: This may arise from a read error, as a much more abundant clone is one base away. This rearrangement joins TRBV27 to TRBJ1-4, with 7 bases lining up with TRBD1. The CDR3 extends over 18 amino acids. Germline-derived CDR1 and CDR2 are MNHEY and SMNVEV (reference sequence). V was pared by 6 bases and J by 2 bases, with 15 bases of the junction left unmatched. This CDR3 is CASSPGGGLLGTNEKLFF. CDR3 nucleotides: TGTGCCAGCAGCCCAGGGGGAGGTTTGCTGGGGACTAATGAAAAACTGTTTTTT.